Below are 13 T cell receptor beta chains sequenced from a single sample in a study of spatial heterogeneity in lung cancer. TCRdb reprocessed the 5' RACE reads via MiXCR and lists one record per CDR3 protein. This sample has 9,500 to 10,000 distinct CDR3 sequences, with 3.5% to 4% found just once. The time point here: blood taken at disease recurrence. Researchers sequenced whole RNA taken from tumor, nontumor lung or frozen PBMC without sorting. The material was PBMCs, obtained at recurrence. These receptors were collected from a female donor with early-stage non-small cell lung cancer.

In this sample, this clonotype turned up many times. This beta chain slipped into a library made for alpha chains as a stray read, so its size is not meaningful. The chain combines TRBV20-1 with TRBJ1-4, with a possible D match to TRBD1 (5 bases). The germline V gene has CDR1 DFQATT and CDR2 SNEGSKA (reference sequence). The CDR3 covers 15 residues. The V and J ends lost 6 bases and 8 bases respectively, with 22 bases between them. The CDR3 reads CSAPDGRGGREKLFF. CDR3 nucleotide sequence: TGCAGTGCCCCTGATGGGAGGGGAGGAAGGGAAAAACTGTTTTTT.

Concerning this clonotype itself: A library made for alpha chains picked up this beta chain off target, so its size means little. J is TRBJ2-6 and V is TRBV5-1; no clear D gene. Trimming removed 1 base from V and 2 bases from J, with 13 bases in between. The germline V gene encodes CDR1 SGHRS and CDR2 YFSETQ. The CDR3 has 17 residues. In DNA, the CDR3 is TGCGCCAGCAGCTTGAAAAGGGTACCCACTGGGGCCAACGTCCTGACTTTC. Translated, it gives CASSLKRVPTGANVLTF.

This clonotype was seen repeatedly, ten times or more. For a library built for alpha chains, this beta chain is a stray read; little rests on its size. The chain combines TRBV2 with TRBJ1-1; TRBD1 agrees at 8 bases. The CDR3 consists of 13 residues. Germline loops: CDR1 SNHLY, CDR2 FYNNEI. The J segment lost 4 bases and the V segment lost 6 bases, leaving 4 bases of the junction unmatched. The CDR3 is CASRVTGGTEAFF. CDR3 in DNA: TGTGCCAGCAGGGTTACAGGGGGCACTGAAGCTTTCTTT.

In its sample, this clonotype was seen many times. In a library made to pick up alpha chains, this beta chain is a stray read with a size that means little. The chain recombines TRBV5-1 with TRBJ1-1; a weak D match, TRBD1 (6 bases). V dropped 6 bases and J dropped 7 bases, with 19 bases sitting between them. The V gene's germline CDR1 is SGHRS and CDR2 YFSETQ. This CDR3 comprises 14 residues. CDR3 region: CASKFQGKVGEAFF. CDR3 DNA: TGCGCCAGCAAATTTCAGGGGAAGGTGGGTGAAGCTTTCTTT.

In its sample, this clonotype was seen many times. The size of this beta chain means little, since it is a stray read in a library made for alpha chains. The chain joins TRBV28 to TRBJ2-7; 7 positions match TRBD2. Germline values: CDR1 MDHEN, CDR2 SYDVKM. V shed 10 bases, J shed 10 bases, and the junction held 13 bases outside the gene matches. The CDR3 covers 12 residues. The CDR3 loop reads CATTPGLADQYF. The CDR3 coding sequence is TGTGCCACCACGCCGGGTCTAGCGGACCAGTACTTC.

This clonotype has ten or more counts. Within a library made for alpha chains, this beta chain is off target, and its count is uninformative. The genes are TRBV14 and TRBJ1-1; D possibly corresponds to TRBD1 (5 bases). CDR1 and CDR2 (germline): SGHDN, FVKESK. The CDR3 runs 15 residues. The ends were cut back, 3 bases at V and 5 bases at J, with 16 bases in the middle. The CDR3 nucleotides are TGTGCCAGCAGCCACACGATAGGGGTTGAGACTGAAGCTTTCTTT. Its protein is CASSHTIGVETEAFF.

This clonotype counts as medium-sized. This beta chain was picked up by a library intended for alpha chains and is off target, so its count carries little meaning. The rearrangement uses TRBV28 and TRBJ1-1, with 10 bases fitting TRBD1. V dropped 7 bases and J dropped 9; count of bases not matched to a gene: 11. The CDR3 is made up of 14 amino acids. The V gene's germline CDR1 is MDHEN and CDR2 SYDVKM. CDR3 coding DNA: TGTGCCAGCAAGACAGGGGGCGCGTCTGCCAAAGCTTTCTTT. It encodes CASKTGGASAKAFF.

This clonotype was seen many times. The size of this beta chain means little, since it is a stray read in a library made for alpha chains. The rearrangement uses TRBV19 and TRBJ2-1; no definite D call. Germline-derived CDR1 and CDR2 are LNHDA and SQIVND (reference sequence). There are 16 residues in the CDR3. V was pared by 2 bases and J by 4 bases, with 15 bases between. The CDR3 loop is CASSILADAPYNEQFF. CDR3 coding DNA: TGTGCCAGTAGTATACTCGCAGACGCCCCTTACAATGAGCAGTTCTTC.

This clonotype was observed many times. Being off target in a library aimed at alpha chains, this beta chain has a size of little meaning. J is TRBJ1-5 and V is TRBV28, with D maybe TRBD1 (5 bases). The CDR3 is 14 residues long. Trimming pared 7 bases from V and 2 bases from J, leaving 12 bases between. Looked up from germline, CDR1 is MDHEN and CDR2 is SYDVKM. CDR3 bases: TGTGCCAGCACCATCTCGGGGGGCAATCAGCCCCAGCATTTT. This codes for CASTISGGNQPQHF. The complete variable domain, with remaining parts taken from reference TRBV28 and TRBJ1-5, reads DVKVTQSSRYLVKRTGEKVFLECVQDMDHENMFWYRQDPGLGLRLIYFSYDVKMKEKGDIPEGYSVSREKKERFSLILESASTNQTSMYLCASTISGGNQPQHFGDGTRLSIL.

This clonotype has at least ten counts. This beta chain slipped into a library made for alpha chains as a stray read, so its size is not meaningful. The rearrangement joins TRBV20-1 to TRBJ1-2; 10 positions match TRBD1. There are 14 residues in the CDR3. J was trimmed by 4 bases and V by 6 bases; bases with no gene match: 8. Looked up from germline, CDR1 is DFQATT and CDR2 is SNEGSKA (reference sequence). CDR3 nucleotides: TGCAGTGCCCCGGGACAGGGGTTTCCCTATGGCTACACCTTC. As protein: CSAPGQGFPYGYTF.

In its sample, this clonotype was seen many times. Since it is a stray read in a library aimed at alpha chains, this beta chain has a size that is not meaningful. The chain has TRBV19 and TRBJ2-3; D gene ambiguous. The CDR3 is 14 amino acids. Between the trimmed V and J ends, which lost 3 bases and 6 bases, there was a span of 13 bases. In germline, CDR1 is LNHDA, CDR2 SQIVND (reference sequence). The CDR3 protein is CASSIPARPDTQYF. For the CDR3, the DNA is TGTGCCAGTAGTATCCCAGCGAGGCCTGATACGCAGTATTTT.

This clonotype was observed at least ten times. The size of this beta chain means little, since it is a stray read in a library made for alpha chains. The rearrangement links TRBV7-2 to TRBJ1-5; D is ambiguous. Deletions cut 3 bases from V and 6 bases from J, with 15 bases between. The germline V gene has CDR1 SGHTA and CDR2 FQGNSA. CDR3 length equals 15 residues. CDR3 sequence (DNA): TGTGCCAGCAGCTTTGGTACTAGGGAAAGTCAGCCCCAGCATTTT. This codes for CASSFGTRESQPQHF.

This clonotype was seen repeatedly, ten times or more. Since it is a stray read in a library aimed at alpha chains, this beta chain has a size that is not meaningful. The chain links TRBV27 to TRBJ2-7; a weak D match, TRBD2 (5 bases). Germline CDR1 reads MNHEY; CDR2 reads SMNVEV (reference sequence). V was pared by 6 bases and J by 7 bases, with 13 bases between. The CDR3 loop spans 12 amino acids. Here the CDR3 DNA reads TGTGCCAGCAGCCCACTACCGGGGGAGCAGTACTTC. Translation gives CASSPLPGEQYF.